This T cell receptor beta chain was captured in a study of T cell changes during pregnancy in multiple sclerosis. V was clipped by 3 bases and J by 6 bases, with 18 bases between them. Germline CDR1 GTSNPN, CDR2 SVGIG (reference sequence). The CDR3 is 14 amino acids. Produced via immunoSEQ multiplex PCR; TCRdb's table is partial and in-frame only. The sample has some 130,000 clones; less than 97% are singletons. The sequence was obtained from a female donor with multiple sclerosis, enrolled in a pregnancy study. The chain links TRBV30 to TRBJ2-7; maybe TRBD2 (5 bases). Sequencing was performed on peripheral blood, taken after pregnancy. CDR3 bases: TGTGCCTGGAGAGGATGGGGAGTTGAACGCGAGCAGTACTTC. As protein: CAWRGWGVEREQYF.